This is a list of T cell receptor beta chains from one sample in a study of T cell changes during pregnancy in multiple sclerosis. The method was immunoSEQ multiplex PCR; TCRdb's version includes in-frame clones alone and lacks a portion of them. The sample carries 90,000 to 100,000 clones, under 95% recorded once. The source material was peripheral blood, sampled in the first trimester of pregnancy. Every receptor here comes from a female donor with multiple sclerosis, enrolled in a pregnancy study. Both conserved end residues are part of each CDR3. D genes are given only for firm matches. The size field is filled for only some rows; it gives once, few, many or a size class.

>16|-|TRBJ1-5|-|TRBV18
CASSPLGREGNQPQHF
TGTGCCAGCTCACCACTTGGCAGGGAGGGCAATCAGCCCCAGCATTTT
>18|-|TRBJ1-3|-|TRBV9
CASSVGRQASSSGNTIYF
TGTGCCAGCAGCGTAGGACGGCAGGCGTCTTCCTCTGGAAACACCATATATTTT
>16|TRBD1|TRBJ2-1|few|TRBV7-2
CASSLGTGSSYNEQFF
TGTGCCAGCAGCTTAGGGACAGGATCCTCCTACAATGAGCAGTTCTTC
>19|TRBD1|TRBJ2-5|once|TRBV28
CASSYGIRRTGANQETQYF
TGTGCCAGCAGCTACGGTATCCGTAGGACAGGGGCGAACCAAGAGACCCAGTACTTC
>14|-|TRBJ1-1|-|TRBV9
CASSPSGVVTEAFF
TGTGCCAGCAGCCCTTCGGGGGTCGTAACTGAAGCTTTCTTT
>18|TRBD2|TRBJ2-7|-|TRBV5-1
CASSPGLAGVGPNYEQYF
TGCGCCAGCAGCCCCGGACTAGCGGGAGTCGGGCCAAATTACGAGCAGTACTTC
>18|-|TRBJ1-4|-|TRBV6-1
CASSGGPWGVTTNEKLFF
TGTGCCAGCAGTGGTGGCCCCTGGGGGGTTACAACTAATGAAAAACTGTTTTTT
>15|TRBD2|TRBJ2-7|-|TRBV7-8
CASSLGTSVFAEQYF
TGTGCCAGCAGCCTCGGGACTAGCGTCTTCGCGGAGCAGTACTTC
>15|TRBD2|TRBJ2-5|-|TRBV5-8
CASSFQLAGGETQYF
TGTGCCAGCAGCTTCCAACTAGCGGGAGGAGAGACCCAGTACTTC
>16|TRBD2|TRBJ2-1|-|TRBV19
CASSIESLAGGNEQFF
TGTGCCAGTAGTATAGAGTCCCTAGCGGGGGGGAATGAGCAGTTCTTC
>15|-|TRBJ1-2|-|TRBV7-9
CASSLLADEFYGYTF
TGTGCCAGCAGCTTATTAGCAGATGAATTCTATGGCTACACCTTC
>14|TRBD2|TRBJ2-3|-|TRBV7-8
CASSLGLAQNTQYF
TGTGCCAGCAGCTTAGGACTAGCGCAAAATACGCAGTATTTT
>16|TRBD2|TRBJ2-3|once|TRBV19
CASTSPRLASTDTQYF
TGTGCCAGTACCTCCCCCCGACTAGCGTCCACAGATACGCAGTATTTT